The clone carrying this TCR beta chain has a count of ten or more. Its specificity is not known. Each CDR3 protein is one row after TCRdb ran MiXCR on the reads. The sample consists of over 40,000 distinct CDR3 sequences, about 21% of them appearing once. The sample comes from a study of T cell repertoires in cytomegalovirus infection. Study observations and caveats: CMV-specific HLA-C-restricted TCR beta clonotypes dominated the ex vivo response.

Sample: CD8+ T cells from cultured PBMCs, taken from culture after CMV antigen stimulation. This receptor was identified in a human donor in good health (CMV status not recorded). Some clones in this sample may be carry-over from other donors' samples.

The CDR3 DNA reads TGTGCCAGCAGCTCCATTCCCGGGACAGGGGGGGGGTCGGAGCAGTTCTTC. It specifies CASSSIPGTGGGSEQFF. This rearrangement joins TRBV7-2 to TRBJ2-1; TRBD1 agrees at 11 bases. This CDR3 comprises 17 residues. V shed 4 bases and J 10 bases; nucleotides not matched to a gene: 15. Germline CDR1 SGHTA, CDR2 FQGNSA.